This T cell receptor beta chain was documented in a study of blood T cell repertoires in COVID-19. Overall study context: Samples of COVID-19 (acute and convalescent) were obtained from the United States, Italy and Spain. Sample material is recorded as cDNA or gDNA derived from T cells, B-cell-depleted T cells, or PBMCs.

Trimming shortened V by 5 bases and J by 4 bases, and 17 bases separated the two germline ends. Germline loops: CDR1 SEHNR, CDR2 FQNEAQ (reference sequence). The CDR3 extends over 15 amino acids. In the authors' workflow: Reference gene primer amplification gave nucleated cell count estimates. This table comes from immunoSEQ multiplex PCR, and its TCRdb copy is limited to in-frame clones, with some not included. From that table come the V and J calls and clone size; the DNA was used to work out D and trimming. The sample holds around 67,000 clones; roughly four fifths are singletons and the top ten take over 35%.

V usage is TRBV7-9 and J usage is TRBJ2-5; a possible D gene is TRBD2 (7 bases). The sequence came from a man aged 65-85 years with acute or convalescent COVID-19. The sequenced material came from peripheral blood. CDR3 nucleotides: TGTGCCAGCAGCCCAGGGGAGGGGAAGGGAGAGACCCAGTACTTC. The encoded protein is CASSPGEGKGETQYF.